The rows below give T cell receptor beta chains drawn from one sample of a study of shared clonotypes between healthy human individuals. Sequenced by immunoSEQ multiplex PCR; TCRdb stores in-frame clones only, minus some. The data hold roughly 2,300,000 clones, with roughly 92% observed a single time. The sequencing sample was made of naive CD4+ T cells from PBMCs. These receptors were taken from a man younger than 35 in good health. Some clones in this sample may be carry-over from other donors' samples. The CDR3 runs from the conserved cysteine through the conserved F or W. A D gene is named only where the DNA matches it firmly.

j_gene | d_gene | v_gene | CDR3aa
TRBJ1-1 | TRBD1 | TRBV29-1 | CSLETGLNTEAFF
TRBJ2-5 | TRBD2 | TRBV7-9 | CASSPQGLADRRWTQYF
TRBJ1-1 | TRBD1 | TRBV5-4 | CASSSRTGATEAFF
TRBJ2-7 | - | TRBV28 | CASSLAGGGETDEQYF
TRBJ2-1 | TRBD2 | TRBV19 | CASSGRLAGGNEQFF
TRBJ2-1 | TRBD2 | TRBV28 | CASTRTSGSFNEQFF
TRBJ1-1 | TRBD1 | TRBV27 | CASRLQGGRTEAFF
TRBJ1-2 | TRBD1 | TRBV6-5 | CASSLSGGQIYGYTF
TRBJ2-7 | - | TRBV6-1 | CASSRGYEQYF
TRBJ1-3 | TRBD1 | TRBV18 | CASSPRGQGLPPGNTIYF
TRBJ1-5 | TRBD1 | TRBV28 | CATNLDRAPQHF
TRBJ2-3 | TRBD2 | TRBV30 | CAWSAGLAAIPITQYF
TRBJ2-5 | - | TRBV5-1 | CASSSPEETQYF
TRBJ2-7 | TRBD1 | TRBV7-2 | CASTGDRTYEQYF
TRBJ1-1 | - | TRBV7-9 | CASSLSGGTEAFF
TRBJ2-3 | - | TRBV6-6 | CASSLRYTDTQYF
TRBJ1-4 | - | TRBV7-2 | CASSLSWGAEEKLFF
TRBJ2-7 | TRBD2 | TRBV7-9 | CASSSAGRKGYEQYF
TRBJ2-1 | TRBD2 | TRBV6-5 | CASSSTSGRSYEQFF
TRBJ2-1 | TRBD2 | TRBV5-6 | CASSLGLAGAYNEQFF
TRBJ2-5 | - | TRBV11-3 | CASSPSRGGETQYF
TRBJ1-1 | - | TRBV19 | CASTAYVRSTEAFF
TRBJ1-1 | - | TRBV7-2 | CASSVDPLNTEAFF
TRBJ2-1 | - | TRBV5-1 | CASSLAVGGNEQFF
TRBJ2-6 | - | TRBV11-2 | CASSLSSGANVLTF
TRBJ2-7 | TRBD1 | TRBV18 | CASSPTQGAYEQYF
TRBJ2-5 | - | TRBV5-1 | CASSLDIPKETQYF
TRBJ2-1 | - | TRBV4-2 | CASSQGQTYNEQFF
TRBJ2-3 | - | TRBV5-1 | CASSLEPSTDTQYF
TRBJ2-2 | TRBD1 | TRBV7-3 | CASSRAGAGGTGELFF
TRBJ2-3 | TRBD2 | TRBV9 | CASSGTSGRLGDTQYF
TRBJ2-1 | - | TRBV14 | CASSQANEQFF
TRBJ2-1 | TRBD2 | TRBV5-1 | CASTTSGNIYNEQFF
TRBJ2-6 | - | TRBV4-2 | CASSQDGPGPAGSGANVLTF
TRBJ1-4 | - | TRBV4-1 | CASSQTSGSSNEKLFF
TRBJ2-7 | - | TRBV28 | CASSLFGSPSKFQYF
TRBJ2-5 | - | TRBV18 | CASSPPTTGETQYF
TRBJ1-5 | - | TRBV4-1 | CASSHPARGQPQHF
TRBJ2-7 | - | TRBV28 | CASMLAVNVHEQYF
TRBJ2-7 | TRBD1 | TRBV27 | CARPRTGSSYEQYF
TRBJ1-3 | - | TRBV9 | CASSATGSGNTIYF
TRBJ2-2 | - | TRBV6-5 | CASSTGGAGELFF
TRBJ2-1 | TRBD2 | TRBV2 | CASSDGGTSGTYNEQFF
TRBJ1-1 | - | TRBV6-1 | CASSESGGLTEAFF
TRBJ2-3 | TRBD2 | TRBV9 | CASSPPGGVLDTQYF
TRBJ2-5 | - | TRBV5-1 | CASSLMDPSGETQYF
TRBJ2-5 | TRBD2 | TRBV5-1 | CASSLGTSGNQETQYF
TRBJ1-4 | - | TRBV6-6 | CASSNQLGVEKLFF
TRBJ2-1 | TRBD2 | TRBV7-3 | CASSILGLAAGLQFF
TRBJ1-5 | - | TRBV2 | CASRQGQPQHF
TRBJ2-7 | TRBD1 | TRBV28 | CASSLLRPGTGKPYEQYF
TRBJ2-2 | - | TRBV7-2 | CASSPLRPGELFF
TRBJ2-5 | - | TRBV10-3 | CAISDPSGDRTNRYETQYF
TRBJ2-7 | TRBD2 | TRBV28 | CASSGSGNSPSLYEQYF
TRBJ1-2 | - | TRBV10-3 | CAISPSGYGYTF
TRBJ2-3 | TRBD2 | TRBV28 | CASSYGLARTDTQYF
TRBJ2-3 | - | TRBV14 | CASSHLTLLATATLYTDTQYF